The sequence of this TCR beta chain was determined in a study of shared clonotypes between healthy human individuals. This clone was picked up one time. Clones were read by immunoSEQ multiplex PCR, and TCRdb kept only the in-frame ones, dropping some. This table has about 2 million clones, roughly 95% appearing once. V was shortened by 2 bases and J by 7 bases, with 12 bases between the two germline ends. The CDR3 contains 14 residues. The V gene's germline CDR1 is SNHLY and CDR2 FYNNEI. This chain links TRBV2 with TRBJ2-1; D call uncertain. This TCR was sampled from a man aged 18 to 29 in good health. The specimen sequenced was naive CD4+ T cells sorted from blood. Specified subset: CD45RA+ positively selected. The CDR3 nucleotides read TGTGCCAGCAGTGAACCCCCACTTCAAAATGAGCAGTTCTTC. Protein sequence: CASSEPPLQNEQFF.